This T cell receptor (beta chain) derives from a study of TIL therapy for anti-PD-1-resistant metastatic lung cancer (dated by TCRdb to about 2021). For the study in its entirety: Tumors were harvested before any PD-1/PD-L1 blockade; patients then received nivolumab, and those progressing received lymphodepletion, expanded TIL infusion and IL-2. Enrolled patients had a median age of about 50 years (range about 38-75) and a median tumor PD-L1 proportion score of approximately 6.6%. Most of the cohort had lung adenocarcinoma, a handful of tumors were EGFR-mutant and two were ALK-rearranged, and half of the patients were current or former smokers. Across the cohort, whole-exome sequencing showed a median non-synonymous tumor mutation burden of approximately 1.5 mutations per megabase. Tumor and peripheral blood T cell receptor beta sequencing was used to track clonotypes across tumor, expanded TIL product and serial blood samples. The full study reports these points: The study protocol defined all tumor marker inferences as exploratory. Infused TIL clonotypes partially replaced the baseline peripheral repertoire then decayed over months, with no apparent association between persistence and response. The cohort was highly selected, with more treatment-naive, never-smoker and oncogene-addicted patients than typical, limiting generalizability.

The intended sense of this specimen's time point label: pre-treatment sample, taken before nivolumab and TIL therapy. Adults with stage 4 NSCLC were enrolled in a dual-center phase I trial from October 2017 to early 2020. Samples came from a single-arm, open-label phase I trial of tumor-infiltrating lymphocyte therapy with nivolumab in advanced non-small cell lung cancer. Blood mononuclear cells from EDTA tubes were isolated by Ficoll gradient, snap-frozen as pellets, and DNA was extracted with a Qiagen mini-prep kit. TCR beta CDR3 regions were amplified from genomic DNA with the immunoSEQ v3 hsTCRB kit using bias-controlled multiplex PCR. An Illumina NextSeq 500 was used to sequence the TCR libraries, reaching 1.5 million to 2.5 million read pairs at survey level or roughly 4.5-6 million at deep level. Per the source publication's procedure: Clonality was reported by immunoSEQ Analyzer software, which also assigned V, D and J genes and filtered out non-productive sequences. To compare repertoires between infused TIL and blood, productive Simpson clonality was used along with the Morisita overlap index of productive TRB rearrangements. The absolute count of a clonotype in blood was estimated by multiplying the lymphocyte count by the CD3+ fraction and by the productive frequency of the clone. Not all clones reach the TCRdb copy of this immuneACCESS table, which keeps in-frame sequences only. Checked studies attribute under half of the gap to unresolved V genes and leave the rest unexplained. That table supplies the V and J calls and clone size; D and trimming were determined from the DNA. A total of approximately 16,000 clones appear in this sample, more than 75% of them only once. Of the sample, 0.65% to 0.9% is held by the ten largest clones.

This clone was seen a single time. What this receptor recognizes is not known. No clone much larger than this one lies a single base away; base qualities are absent. V was cut back by 0 bases and J by 6 bases, leaving a gap of 11 bases between them. In the germline V gene, CDR1 corresponds to SGHRS and CDR2 to YFSETQ. The cysteine opens and the phenylalanine closes a CDR3 of 14 amino acids. Left in the record is the CDR3 DNA by itself, 42 bases read in frame from the first base. The chain employs TRBV5-1 and TRBJ2-3, with no reliable assignment of the D segment. The sample here was blood, taken at baseline. This TCR came from a person between 30 and 79 years old with non-small cell lung cancer. The DNA sequence is given as TGCGCCAGCAGCTTGGATAGCCCGGCGGATACGCAGTATTTT. This sequence encodes CASSLDSPADTQYF.